Included here is one T cell receptor beta chain sequence, with context. The table lists this clonotype with a few counts. Which antigen it targets is not known. Base qualities are not at hand, and no much larger clone is one base apart. The data stem from a study of response to subunit inactivated influenza vaccine (dated by TCRdb to 2016 to 2019). In the study overall: To follow how T cells responded to a trivalent subunit inactivated influenza vaccine, the researchers relied on deep quantitative profiling of the T cell receptor repertoire.

Library preparation used RT-PCR. The data were produced on an Illumina HiSeq 2500. TCRdb cleaned the public reads at Q25 with fastp, built clones with MiXCR and kept in-frame beta chains. Every CDR3 protein is listed once, alongside the most common genes and DNA of its rows. The sample table lists fewer than 600,000 distinct CDR3 sequences, approximately 7.3% of them with a count of one. Jointly, the top ten make up around 13% of the sample. CDR1 and CDR2 are read off the germline V gene as LGHNA and YSLEER. The CDR3 sequence holds 16 residues, the cysteine and phenylalanine included. The sequence is cut down to CDR3 DNA, 48 bases in frame from base 1. A distance of 14 bases separates the germline ends of V and J, which lose 0 bases and 6 bases respectively. Results the study describes overall, beyond this receptor: It was suggested by the authors that each seasonal influenza vaccination may recruit only a limited number of new T cells.

The chain is assembled from TRBV4-3 and TRBJ2-2, with a tentative D gene TRBD1 over 5 matching bases. The input for sequencing was PBMCs from blood, taken 23 months after vaccination. This receptor was taken from a man between 45 and 75 years old who received an inactivated influenza vaccine. Donor details come from another sample of the same person, matched by shared clones. The DNA sequence reads TGCGCCAGCAGCCAAGATTCCAGGGTTTGGGCCGGGGAGCTGTTTTTT. The resulting protein is CASSQDSRVWAGELFF.